A single sample is the source of the 6 T cell receptor beta chains below, sequenced in a study of blood T cell repertoires in COVID-19. TCRdb keeps only in-frame clones here, not all; method: immunoSEQ multiplex PCR. The table lists 150,000 to 200,000 clones, 80% to 90% of them singletons. Sequenced: peripheral blood. These receptors came from a woman aged 70-85 years with COVID-19, enrolled during active disease.

The chain couples TRBV2 to TRBJ2-7; no clear D gene. V gave up 2 bases and J gave up 5 bases, with 13 bases separating them. Per the germline V gene, CDR1 is SNHLY and CDR2 is FYNNEI. CDR3 length equals 14 residues. The CDR3 DNA reads TGTGCCAGCAGTGAAACAGCCGCCGCCCACGAGCAGTACTTC. Translated, it gives CASSETAAAHEQYF.

The chain uses TRBV18 and TRBJ1-1; no reliable D call. Trimming removed 1 base from V and 0 bases from J, with 15 bases in between. Germline V gene lookup returns CDR1 KGHSH and CDR2 LQKENI. CDR3 size: 17 residues. The CDR3 protein is CASSPRGQSSMNTEAFF. The CDR3 bases are TGTGCCAGCTCACCACGAGGGCAGAGCTCTATGAACACTGAAGCTTTCTTT.

The chain joins TRBV4-1 to TRBJ2-3; 7 bases are a match to TRBD2. V lost 4 bases and J lost 0; bases outside the gene matches: 4. The germline gives CDR1 MGHRA, CDR2 YSYEKL. This CDR3 contains 15 residues. The CDR3 region is CASSLSAGSTDTQYF. The DNA for the CDR3 is TGCGCCAGCAGCCTATCAGCGGGGAGCACAGATACGCAGTATTTT.

This sequence joins TRBV4-2 and TRBJ2-5; TRBD2 is a possible D gene (6 bases). This CDR3 spans 16 amino acids. Germline CDR1 reads LGHNA; CDR2 reads YNFKEQ. The V end was cut by 0 bases, the J end by 4 bases, with 15 bases between. The CDR3 is CASSQEVRDLVETQYF. The DNA for the CDR3 is TGTGCCAGCAGCCAAGAAGTGCGGGATCTCGTAGAGACCCAGTACTTC.

The chain has TRBV30 and TRBJ2-3; tentative D call: TRBD2 (6 bases). Germline-derived CDR1 and CDR2 are GTSNPN and SVGIG (reference sequence). V dropped 2 bases and J dropped 4 bases, with 16 bases sitting between them. This CDR3 has 15 amino acids. Written as DNA, the CDR3 is TGTGCCTGGAGTACCGGAGGAGGGGTAGCAGATACGCAGTATTTT. Translating gives CAWSTGGGVADTQYF.

CDR3 nucleotides: TGTGCCAGCAGCTTGGGAACTAGCGCAGAGACCCAGTACTTC. Translated: CASSLGTSAETQYF. The rearrangement uses TRBV5-8 and TRBJ2-5, with 7 bases that match TRBD2. The CDR3 loop spans 14 amino acids. In germline, CDR1 is SGHTS, CDR2 YDEGEE. After removal of 0 bases from V and 4 bases from J, the junction contained 3 bases not matched to a gene.